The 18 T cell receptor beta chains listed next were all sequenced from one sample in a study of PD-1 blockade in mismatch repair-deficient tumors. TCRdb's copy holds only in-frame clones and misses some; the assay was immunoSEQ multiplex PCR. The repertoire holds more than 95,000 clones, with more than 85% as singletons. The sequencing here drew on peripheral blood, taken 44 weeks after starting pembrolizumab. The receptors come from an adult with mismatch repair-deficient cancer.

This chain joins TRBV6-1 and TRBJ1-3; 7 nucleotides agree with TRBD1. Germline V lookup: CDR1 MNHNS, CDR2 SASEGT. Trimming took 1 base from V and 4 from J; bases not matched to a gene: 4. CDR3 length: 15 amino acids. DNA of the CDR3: TGTGCCAGCAGTGAAGAACAGGGGACCGGAAACACCATATATTTT. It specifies CASSEEQGTGNTIYF.

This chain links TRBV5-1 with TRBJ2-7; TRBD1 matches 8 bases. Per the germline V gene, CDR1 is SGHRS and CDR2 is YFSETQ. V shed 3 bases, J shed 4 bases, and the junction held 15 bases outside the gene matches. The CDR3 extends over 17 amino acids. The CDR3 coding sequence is TGCGCCAGCAGCTCTTCCTGGGACAGGAGGAGGTGGTACGAGCAGTACTTC. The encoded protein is CASSSSWDRRRWYEQYF.

The CDR3 spells CASSLGPRQGPYEQYF. CDR3 coding DNA: TGTGCCAGCAGTTTGGGGCCTCGACAGGGCCCCTACGAGCAGTACTTC. The V gene is TRBV28, the J gene TRBJ2-7; 7 bases align to TRBD1. The CDR3 sequence is 16 residues long. Germline V lookup: CDR1 MDHEN, CDR2 SYDVKM. Trimming at V came to 3 bases and at J to 2 bases, leaving 10 bases not matched to a gene.

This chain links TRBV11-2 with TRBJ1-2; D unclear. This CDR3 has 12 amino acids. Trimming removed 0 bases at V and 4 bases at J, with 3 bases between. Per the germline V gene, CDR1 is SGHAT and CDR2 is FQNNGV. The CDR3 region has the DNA TGTGCCAGCAGCTTAGAGGGCTATGGCTACACCTTC. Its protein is CASSLEGYGYTF.

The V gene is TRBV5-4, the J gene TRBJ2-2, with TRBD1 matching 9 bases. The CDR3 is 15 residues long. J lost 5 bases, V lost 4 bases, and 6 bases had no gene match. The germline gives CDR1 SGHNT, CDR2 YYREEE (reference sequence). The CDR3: CASSQQGAGTGELFF. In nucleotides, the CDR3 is TGTGCCAGCAGCCAACAGGGGGCGGGTACCGGGGAGCTGTTTTTT. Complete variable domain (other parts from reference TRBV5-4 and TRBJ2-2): ETGVTQSPTHLIKTRGQQVTLRCSSQSGHNTVSWYQQALGQGPQFIFQYYREEENGRGNFPPRFSGLQFPNYSSELNVNALELDDSALYLCASSQQGAGTGELFFGEGSRLTVL.

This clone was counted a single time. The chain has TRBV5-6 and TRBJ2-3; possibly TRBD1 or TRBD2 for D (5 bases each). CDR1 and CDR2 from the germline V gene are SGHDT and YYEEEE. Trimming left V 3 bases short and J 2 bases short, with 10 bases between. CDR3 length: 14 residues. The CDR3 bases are TGTGCCAGCAGCTCGGGACGGACCACAGATACGCAGTATTTT. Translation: CASSSGRTTDTQYF.

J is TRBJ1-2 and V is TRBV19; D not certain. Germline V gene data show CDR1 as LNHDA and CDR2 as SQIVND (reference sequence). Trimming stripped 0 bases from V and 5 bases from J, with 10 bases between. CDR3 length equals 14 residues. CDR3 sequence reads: CASSIEGTRYGYTF. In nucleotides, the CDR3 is TGTGCCAGTAGTATAGAAGGCACCCGATATGGCTACACCTTC. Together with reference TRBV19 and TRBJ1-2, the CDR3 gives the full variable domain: DGGITQSPKYLFRKEGQNVTLSCEQNLNHDAMYWYRQDPGQGLRLIYYSQIVNDFQKGDIAEGYSVSREKKESFPLTVTSAQKNPTAFYLCASSIEGTRYGYTFGSGTRLTVV.

This CDR3 reads CASSLKFPQGAGYGYTF. The CDR3 coding sequence is TGTGCCAGCAGTTTAAAATTCCCCCAGGGGGCGGGGTATGGCTACACCTTC. This chain uses TRBV28 with TRBJ1-2; 8 nucleotides agree with TRBD1. Germline V gives CDR1 MDHEN, CDR2 SYDVKM. This CDR3 has 17 amino acids. The ends lost 2 bases at V and 5 bases at J; junction bases unmatched: 13.

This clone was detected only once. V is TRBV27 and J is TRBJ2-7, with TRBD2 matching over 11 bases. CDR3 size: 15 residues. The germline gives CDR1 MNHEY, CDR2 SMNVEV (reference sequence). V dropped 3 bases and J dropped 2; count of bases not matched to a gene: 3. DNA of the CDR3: TGTGCCAGCAGTTTTCTAGCGGGAGGCGCCTACGAGCAGTACTTC. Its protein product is CASSFLAGGAYEQYF.

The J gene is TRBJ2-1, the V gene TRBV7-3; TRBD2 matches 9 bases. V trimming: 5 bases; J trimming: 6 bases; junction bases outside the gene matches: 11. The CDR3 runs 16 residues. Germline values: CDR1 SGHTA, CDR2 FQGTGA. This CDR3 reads CASSRLSGSTINEQFF. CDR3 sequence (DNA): TGTGCCAGCAGCCGCCTTAGCGGGAGCACGATCAATGAGCAGTTCTTC. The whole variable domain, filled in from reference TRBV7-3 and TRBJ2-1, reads GAGVSQTPSNKVTEKGKYVELRCDPISGHTALYWYRQSLGQGPEFLIYFQGTGAADDSGLPNDRFFAVRPEGSVSTLKIQRTERGDSAVYLCASSRLSGSTINEQFFGPGTRLTVL.

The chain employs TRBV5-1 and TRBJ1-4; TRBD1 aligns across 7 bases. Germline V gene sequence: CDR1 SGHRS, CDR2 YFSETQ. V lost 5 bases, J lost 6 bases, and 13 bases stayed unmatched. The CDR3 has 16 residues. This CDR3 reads CASRGGLGRVYEKLFF. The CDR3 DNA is TGCGCCAGCAGAGGGGGCTTGGGCAGGGTTTATGAAAAACTGTTTTTT.

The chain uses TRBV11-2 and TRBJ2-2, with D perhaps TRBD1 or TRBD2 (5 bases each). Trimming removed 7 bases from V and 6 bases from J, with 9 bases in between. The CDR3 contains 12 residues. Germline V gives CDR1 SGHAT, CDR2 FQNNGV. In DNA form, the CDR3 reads TGTGCCAGCAACCTGGGGGCCGGGGAGCTGTTTTTT. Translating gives CASNLGAGELFF.

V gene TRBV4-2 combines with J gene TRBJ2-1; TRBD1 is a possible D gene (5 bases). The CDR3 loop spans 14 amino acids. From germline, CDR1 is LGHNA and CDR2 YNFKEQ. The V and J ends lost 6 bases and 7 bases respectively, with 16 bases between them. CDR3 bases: TGTGCCAGCAGAAAGGGGCCAGGGAATAATGAGCAGTTCTTC. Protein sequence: CASRKGPGNNEQFF.

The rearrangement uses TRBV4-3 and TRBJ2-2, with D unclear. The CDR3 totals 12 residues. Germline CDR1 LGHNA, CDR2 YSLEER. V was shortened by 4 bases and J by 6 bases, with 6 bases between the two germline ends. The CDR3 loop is CASSPYAGELFF. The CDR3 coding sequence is TGCGCCAGCAGCCCCTACGCCGGGGAGCTGTTTTTT.

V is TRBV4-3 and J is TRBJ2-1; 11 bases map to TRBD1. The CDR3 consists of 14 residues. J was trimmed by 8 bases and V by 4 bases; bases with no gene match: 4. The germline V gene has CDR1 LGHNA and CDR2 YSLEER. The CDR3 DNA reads TGCGCCAGCAGCCGGGACAGGGGGTCCGATGAGCAGTTCTTC. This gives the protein CASSRDRGSDEQFF.

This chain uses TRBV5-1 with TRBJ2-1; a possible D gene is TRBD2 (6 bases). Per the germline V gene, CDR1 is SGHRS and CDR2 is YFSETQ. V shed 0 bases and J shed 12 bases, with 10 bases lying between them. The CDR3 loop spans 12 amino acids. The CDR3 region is CASSLEAGLQFF. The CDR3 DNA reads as TGCGCCAGCAGCTTGGAGGCGGGACTGCAGTTCTTC.

The CDR3 spells CASRMAENEQFF. In DNA form, the CDR3 reads TGTGCCAGCAGAATGGCGGAAAATGAGCAGTTCTTC. V is TRBV6-5 and J is TRBJ2-1; no clear D gene. Germline CDR1 is MNHEY and CDR2 is SVGAGI. The CDR3 spans 12 residues. The V end lost 6 bases, the J end lost 7 bases, and 10 bases lay between the germline ends.

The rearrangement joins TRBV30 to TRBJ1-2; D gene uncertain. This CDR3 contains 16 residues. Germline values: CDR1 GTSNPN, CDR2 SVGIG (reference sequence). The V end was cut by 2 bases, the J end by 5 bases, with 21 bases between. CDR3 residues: CAWSLRRVLSLYGYTF. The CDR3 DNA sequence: TGTGCCTGGAGTTTGCGGAGGGTGCTATCTCTATATGGCTACACCTTC.